This record looks at one T cell receptor beta chain sequence and its context. Original data processing: Quantification of nucleated cells was approximated via reference gene primer amplification. Sequencing used immunoSEQ multiplex PCR; TCRdb keeps in-frame clones, though not all of them. V, J and clone size were drawn from that table, and D and trimming were deduced from the DNA. The sample records 160,000 or so clones, about 79% being singletons. This sample is drawn from a study of blood T cell repertoires in COVID-19. About the study: Samples taken during acute and convalescent COVID-19 were collected in the United States, Italy and Spain. In each case, the material was cDNA or gDNA derived from T cells, B-cell-depleted T cells, or PBMCs.

With 5 bases removed from V and 0 bases from J, the gap between germline ends came to 16 bases. The V gene's germline CDR1 is SGHAT and CDR2 FQNNGV. This CDR3 is 17 amino acids long. The chain carries TRBV11-2 and TRBJ2-2; D not certain. The receptor comes from a woman aged 50 to 65 with acute or convalescent COVID-19. The sample was peripheral blood. The CDR3 DNA follows: TGTGCCAGCAGCCTATTTCGAACTGGTACGAACACCGGGGAGCTGTTTTTT. Translated, it gives CASSLFRTGTNTGELFF.